This T cell receptor (beta chain) comes out of a study of T cells in localized non-small cell lung cancer. Study-wide results and caveats: Within adjacent lung there appeared a median approximately 62 of the top 100 tumor clones. Uninvolved adjacent lung showed peak T cell clonality, exceeding tumor. The study linked higher blood T cell density to longer overall survival.

Method: immunoSEQ multiplex PCR; TCRdb's copy keeps in-frame clones and lacks some. Among 1,300 to 1,500 clones listed, around a fifth were seen once. The CDR3 totals 15 residues. CDR1 is MNHGY, CDR2 SAAAGT, per germline. The V gene end was trimmed by 2 bases and the J gene end by 7 bases; junction bases not matched to a gene: 7. As concerns this clone: Its antigen is undetermined.

V and J are TRBV6-8 and TRBJ2-1; 8 nucleotides agree with TRBD2. The starting material was lung tumor tissue, obtained before any cancer treatment. This clonotype originated in a female donor older than 55 with stage II squamous cell lung carcinoma. The CDR3 region is CASSYRRGEGNEQFF. CDR3 DNA: TGTGCCAGCAGTTACAGGCGGGGGGAGGGGAATGAGCAGTTCTTC.